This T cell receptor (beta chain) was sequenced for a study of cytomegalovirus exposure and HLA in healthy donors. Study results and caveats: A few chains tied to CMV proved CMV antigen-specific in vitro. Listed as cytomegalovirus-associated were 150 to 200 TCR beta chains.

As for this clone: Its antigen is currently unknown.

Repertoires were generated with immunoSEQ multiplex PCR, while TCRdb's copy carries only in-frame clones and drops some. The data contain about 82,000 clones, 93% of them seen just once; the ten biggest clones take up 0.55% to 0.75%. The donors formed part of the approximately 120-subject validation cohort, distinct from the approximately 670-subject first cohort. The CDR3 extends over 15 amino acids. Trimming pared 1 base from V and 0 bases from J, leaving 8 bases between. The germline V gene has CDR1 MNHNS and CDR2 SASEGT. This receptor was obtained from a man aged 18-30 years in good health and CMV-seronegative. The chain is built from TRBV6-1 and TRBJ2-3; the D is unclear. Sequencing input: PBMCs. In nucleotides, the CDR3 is TGTGCCAGCAGTGAAGGACTTCGGAGCACAGATACGCAGTATTTT. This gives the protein CASSEGLRSTDTQYF.